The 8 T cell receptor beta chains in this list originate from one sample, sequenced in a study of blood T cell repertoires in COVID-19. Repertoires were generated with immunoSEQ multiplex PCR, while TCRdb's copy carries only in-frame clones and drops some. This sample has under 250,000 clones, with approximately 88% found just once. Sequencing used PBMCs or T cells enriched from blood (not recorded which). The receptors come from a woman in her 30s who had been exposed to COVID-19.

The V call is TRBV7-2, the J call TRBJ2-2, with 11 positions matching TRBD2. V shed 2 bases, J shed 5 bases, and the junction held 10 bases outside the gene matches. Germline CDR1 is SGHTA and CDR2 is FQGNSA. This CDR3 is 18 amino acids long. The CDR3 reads CASSLRLRLAGGTGELFF. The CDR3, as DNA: TGTGCCAGCAGCTTACGTCTCCGGCTAGCGGGAGGTACCGGGGAGCTGTTTTTT.

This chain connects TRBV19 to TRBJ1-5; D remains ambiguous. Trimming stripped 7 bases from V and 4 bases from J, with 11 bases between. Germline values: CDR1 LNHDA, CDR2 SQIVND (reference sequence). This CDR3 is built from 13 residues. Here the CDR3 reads CASNPFLNQPQHF. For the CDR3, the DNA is TGTGCCAGTAATCCTTTCCTAAATCAGCCCCAGCATTTT.

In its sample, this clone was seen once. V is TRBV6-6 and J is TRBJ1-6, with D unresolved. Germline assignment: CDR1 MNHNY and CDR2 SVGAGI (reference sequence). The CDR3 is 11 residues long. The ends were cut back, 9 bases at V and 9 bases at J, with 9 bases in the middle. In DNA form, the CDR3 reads TGTGCCAGTCAAGGAGGTTCACCCCTCCACTTT. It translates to CASQGGSPLHF.

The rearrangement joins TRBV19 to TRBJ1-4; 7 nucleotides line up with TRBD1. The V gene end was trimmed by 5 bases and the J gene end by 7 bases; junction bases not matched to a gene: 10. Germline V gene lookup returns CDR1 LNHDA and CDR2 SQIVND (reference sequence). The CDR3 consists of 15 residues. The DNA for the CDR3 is TGTGCCAGTAGTCCCGGGGGAACAGGGGCTGAAAAACTGTTTTTT. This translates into CASSPGGTGAEKLFF.

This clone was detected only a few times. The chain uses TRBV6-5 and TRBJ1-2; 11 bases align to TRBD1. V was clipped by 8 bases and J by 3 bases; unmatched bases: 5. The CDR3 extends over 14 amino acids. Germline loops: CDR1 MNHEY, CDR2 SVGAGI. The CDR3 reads CASAGTGGHYGYTF. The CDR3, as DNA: TGTGCCAGCGCGGGGACAGGGGGACACTATGGCTACACCTTC.

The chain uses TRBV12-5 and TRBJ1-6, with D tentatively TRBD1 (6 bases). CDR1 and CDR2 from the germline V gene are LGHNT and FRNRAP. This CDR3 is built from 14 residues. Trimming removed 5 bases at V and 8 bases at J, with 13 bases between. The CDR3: CASGLTGRDSPLHF. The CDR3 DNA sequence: TGTGCTAGTGGTCTGACAGGCAGGGATTCACCCCTCCACTTT.

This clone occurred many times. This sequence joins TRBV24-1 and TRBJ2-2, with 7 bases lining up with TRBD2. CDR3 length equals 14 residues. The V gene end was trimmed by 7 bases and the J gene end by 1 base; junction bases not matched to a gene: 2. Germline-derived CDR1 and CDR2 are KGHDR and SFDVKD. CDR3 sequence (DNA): TGTGCCACCAGACCTAGCGGGAACACCGGGGAGCTGTTTTTT. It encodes CATRPSGNTGELFF.

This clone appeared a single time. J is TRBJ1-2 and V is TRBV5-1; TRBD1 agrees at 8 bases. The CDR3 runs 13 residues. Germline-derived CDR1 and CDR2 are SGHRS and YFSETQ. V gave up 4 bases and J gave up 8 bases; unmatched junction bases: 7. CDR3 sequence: CASSTTGEGGYTF. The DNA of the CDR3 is TGCGCCAGCAGCACGACAGGGGAGGGGGGCTACACCTTC.